The following is a TCR beta chain sequence with its context. Antigen: not known. This record comes from a study of CD8 T cells in ankylosing spondylitis. Study observations and caveats: Reportedly, significant enrichment of disease-linked clones occurred in matched ankylosing spondylitis synovial fluid. Seemingly characteristic of ankylosing spondylitis blood was a TCR beta motif consisting of eight highly homologous variants.

For TCR beta, libraries came from quantitative 5'-RACE with molecular barcodes. TCRdb independently ran MiXCR on the 5' RACE reads; one entry per CDR3 protein. The sample yields some 200,000 distinct CDR3 sequences, roughly 13% seen once. This CDR3 has 16 amino acids. The germline V and J ends were trimmed by 0 bases and 3 bases, with 12 bases remaining between them. Germline V gives CDR1 MGHRA, CDR2 YSYEKL. Sequenced: blood, either unsorted or a sorted T cell fraction (not recorded which). The source is a male donor with ankylosing spondylitis or in good health (not recorded which). V gene TRBV4-1 combines with J gene TRBJ1-3; D unclear. The CDR3 reads CASSQEDGDSGNTIYF. Written as DNA, the CDR3 is TGCGCCAGCAGCCAAGAGGATGGTGATAGTGGAAACACCATATATTTT.